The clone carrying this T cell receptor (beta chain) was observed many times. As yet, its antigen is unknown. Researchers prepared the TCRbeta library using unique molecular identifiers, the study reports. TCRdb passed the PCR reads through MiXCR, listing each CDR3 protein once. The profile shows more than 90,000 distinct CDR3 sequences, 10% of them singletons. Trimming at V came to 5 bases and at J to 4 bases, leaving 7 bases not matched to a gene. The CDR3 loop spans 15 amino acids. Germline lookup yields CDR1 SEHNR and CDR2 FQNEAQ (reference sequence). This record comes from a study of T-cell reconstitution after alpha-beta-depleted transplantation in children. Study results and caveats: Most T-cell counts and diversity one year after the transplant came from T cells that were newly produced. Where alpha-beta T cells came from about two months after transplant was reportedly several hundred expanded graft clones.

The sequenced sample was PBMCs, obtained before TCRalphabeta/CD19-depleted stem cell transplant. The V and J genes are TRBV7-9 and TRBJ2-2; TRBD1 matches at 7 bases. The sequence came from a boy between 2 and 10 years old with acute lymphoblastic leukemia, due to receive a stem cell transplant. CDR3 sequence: CASSERGGITGELFF. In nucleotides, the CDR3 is TGTGCCAGCAGCGAAAGAGGGGGCATCACCGGGGAGCTGTTTTTT.